This TCR beta chain was obtained from a study of patients and donors after allogeneic stem cell transplantation. CDR3 size: 17 residues. The V gene lost 2 bases and the J gene lost 0 bases, with 14 bases spanning the gap. Germline CDR1 and CDR2: MNHNS and SASEGT. One entry per CDR3 protein, called by TCRdb with MiXCR from the RT-PCR reads. Of approximately 140,000 distinct CDR3 sequences in the sample, 30% to 45% were seen once. The TCR sequence derives from a human donor who was either an allogeneic HSCT recipient or a stem cell or donor lymphocyte infusion donor (not recorded which). It is not recorded whose cells these are; they may come from a transplant donor. The rearrangement links TRBV6-1 to TRBJ1-3; D is ambiguous. The sequenced sample consisted of blood, either unsorted or a sorted T cell fraction (not recorded which). CDR3 region: CASSEPVFSSSGNTIYF. The CDR3 DNA reads as TGTGCCAGCAGTGAACCTGTCTTCTCAAGCTCTGGAAACACCATATATTTT.